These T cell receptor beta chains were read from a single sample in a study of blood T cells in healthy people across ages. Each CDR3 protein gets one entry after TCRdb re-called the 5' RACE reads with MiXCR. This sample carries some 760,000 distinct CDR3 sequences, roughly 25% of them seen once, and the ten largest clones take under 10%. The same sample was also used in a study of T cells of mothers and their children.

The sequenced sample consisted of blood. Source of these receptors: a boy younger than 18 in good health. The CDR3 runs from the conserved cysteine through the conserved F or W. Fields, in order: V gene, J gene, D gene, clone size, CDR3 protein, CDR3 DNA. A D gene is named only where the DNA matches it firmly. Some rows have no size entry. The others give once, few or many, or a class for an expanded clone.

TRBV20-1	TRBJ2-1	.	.	CSAEKMNEQFF	TGCAGTGCCGAAAAGATGAATGAGCAGTTCTTC
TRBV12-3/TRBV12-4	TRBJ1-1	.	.	CASSWFRVGTEAFF	TGTGCCAGCAGTTGGTTCAGGGTGGGCACTGAAGCTTTCTTT
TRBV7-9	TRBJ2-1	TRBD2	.	CASSLGSGNYNEQFF	TGTGCCAGCAGCTTAGGTAGCGGGAATTACAATGAGCAGTTCTTC
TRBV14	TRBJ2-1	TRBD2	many	CASSPPPLAGGARDEQFF	TGTGCCAGCAGCCCCCCACCCCTAGCGGGAGGAGCCAGGGATGAGCAGTTCTTC
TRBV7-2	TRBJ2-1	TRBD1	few	CAGSLVIQDRSSYNEQFF	TGTGCCGGCAGCTTAGTAATTCAGGACAGGAGCTCCTACAATGAGCAGTTCTTC
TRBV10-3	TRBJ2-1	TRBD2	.	CAISEYWPSAGGRPSYNEQFF	TGTGCCATCAGTGAGTACTGGCCGTCAGCGGGAGGAAGGCCCTCCTACAATGAGCAGTTCTTC
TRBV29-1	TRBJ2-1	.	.	CSGRTVSYNEQFF	TGCAGCGGGAGGACAGTTTCCTACAATGAGCAGTTCTTC
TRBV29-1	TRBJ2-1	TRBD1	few	CSAPGGRGFEQFF	TGCAGCGCTCCAGGGGGCAGGGGGTTTGAGCAGTTCTTC
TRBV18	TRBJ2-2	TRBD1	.	CASSPDRATNTGELFF	TGTGCCAGCTCCCCTGACAGGGCCACGAACACCGGGGAGCTGTTTTTT
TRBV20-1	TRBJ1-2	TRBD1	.	CSASTGTDEYGYTF	TGCAGTGCTAGTACCGGGACAGACGAATATGGCTACACCTTC
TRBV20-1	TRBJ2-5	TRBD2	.	CSAPPSGAQETQYF	TGCAGTGCTCCCCCTAGCGGCGCACAAGAGACCCAGTACTTC
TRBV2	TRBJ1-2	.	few	CASGPGTHYGYTF	TGTGCCAGCGGACCCGGGACACACTATGGCTACACCTTC
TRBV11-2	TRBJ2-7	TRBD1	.	CASSRLDRARYEQYF	TGTGCCAGCAGTCGCCTAGACAGGGCTCGCTACGAGCAGTACTTC
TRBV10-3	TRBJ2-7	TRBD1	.	CAISDSGQDKSYEQYF	TGTGCCATCAGTGATTCGGGACAGGATAAATCCTACGAGCAGTACTTC
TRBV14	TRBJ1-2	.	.	CASSQELVQAYGYTF	TGTGCCAGCAGCCAAGAGCTCGTACAGGCCTATGGCTACACCTTC
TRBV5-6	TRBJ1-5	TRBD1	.	CASSRGQVTNQPQHF	TGTGCCAGCAGCCGGGGACAGGTAACAAATCAGCCCCAGCATTTT
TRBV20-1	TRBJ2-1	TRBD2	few	CSARDYGGSLRYNEQFF	TGCAGTGCTAGAGATTATGGCGGGAGTCTAAGGTACAATGAGCAGTTCTTC
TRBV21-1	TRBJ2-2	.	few	CASSTEPGSNLAGELFF	TGCGCCAGCAGCACCGAGCCGGGTTCTAATTTGGCCGGGGAGCTGTTTTTT
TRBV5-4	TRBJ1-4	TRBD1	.	CASSAGQVQNEKLFF	TGTGCCAGCAGCGCCGGACAGGTCCAAAATGAAAAACTGTTTTTT
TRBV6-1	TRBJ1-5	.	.	CASTYDSGNQPQHF	TGTGCCAGCACCTATGACAGCGGCAATCAGCCCCAGCATTTT
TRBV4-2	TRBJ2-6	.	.	CASSQETVSGANVLTF	TGTGCCAGCAGCCAAGAGACAGTTTCTGGGGCCAACGTCCTGACTTTC
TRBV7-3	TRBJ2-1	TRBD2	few	CASSPIAGELYNEQFF	TGTGCCAGCAGCCCGATAGCGGGGGAACTATACAATGAGCAGTTCTTC
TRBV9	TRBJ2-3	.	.	CASSATGTTSTDTQYF	TGTGCCAGCAGCGCGACCGGGACAACTAGCACAGATACGCAGTATTTT
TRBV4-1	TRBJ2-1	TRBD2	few	CASSQDRLSGDYNEQFF	TGCGCCAGCAGCCAAGATCGTCTGAGCGGGGACTACAATGAACAGTTCTTC
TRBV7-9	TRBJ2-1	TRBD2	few	CASSSTFWREGRDEQFF	TGTGCCAGCAGTTCTACCTTTTGGCGGGAGGGCCGGGATGAGCAGTTCTTC
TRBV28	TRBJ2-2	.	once	CASSFGGGSGELFF	TGTGCCAGCAGTTTCGGAGGTGGCTCCGGGGAGCTGTTTTTT
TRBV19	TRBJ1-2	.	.	CASTEGYGYTF	TGTGCCAGTACAGAGGGCTATGGCTACACCTTC
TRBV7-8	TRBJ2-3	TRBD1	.	CASSLGPGTAYTDTQYF	TGTGCCAGCAGCTTAGGACCCGGGACAGCGTACACAGATACGCAGTATTTT
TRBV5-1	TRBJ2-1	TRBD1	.	CASSLYNPGGAFPYNEQFF	TGCGCCAGCAGCTTGTATAATCCAGGGGGCGCTTTCCCCTACAATGAGCAGTTCTTC
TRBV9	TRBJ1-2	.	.	CASSINQGSGGYTF	TGTGCCAGCAGCATCAACCAGGGGTCAGGGGGCTACACCTTC
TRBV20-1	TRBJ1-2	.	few	CSARGLGGYTF	TGCAGTGCTAGGGGGTTAGGCGGCTACACCTTC
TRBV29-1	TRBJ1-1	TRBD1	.	CSVSGGAIDTEAFF	TGCAGCGTCTCAGGGGGCGCGATAGACACTGAAGCTTTCTTT
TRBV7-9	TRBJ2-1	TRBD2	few	CASSLGGAGANNEQFF	TGTGCCAGCAGCTTAGGGGGAGCGGGAGCAAACAATGAGCAGTTCTTC
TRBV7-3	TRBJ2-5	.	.	CASSQGSYETQYF	TGTGCCAGCAGCCAAGGGAGTTATGAGACCCAGTACTTC
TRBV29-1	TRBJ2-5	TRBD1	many	CSVEEDRARTQYF	TGCAGCGTTGAAGAGGACAGGGCCAGGACCCAGTACTTC
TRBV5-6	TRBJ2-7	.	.	CASSLFPGTDVYEQYF	TGTGCCAGCAGCTTATTCCCCGGGACGGATGTCTACGAGCAGTACTTC
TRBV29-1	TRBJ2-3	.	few	CSVSWGHPTDTQYF	TGCAGCGTTAGTTGGGGACACCCCACAGATACGCAGTATTTT
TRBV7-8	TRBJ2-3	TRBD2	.	CASSLGRLAGSTDTQYF	TGTGCCAGCAGCTTAGGACGACTAGCGGGTAGCACAGATACGCAGTATTTT
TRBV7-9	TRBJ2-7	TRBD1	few	CASSRPRTGNYEQYF	TGTGCCAGCAGCAGACCTCGGACAGGGAACTACGAGCAGTACTTC
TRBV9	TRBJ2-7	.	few	CASSVNSAYEQYF	TGTGCCAGCAGCGTTAACAGCGCCTACGAGCAGTACTTC
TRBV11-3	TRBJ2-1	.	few	CASSSSTGQGGGHEQFF	TGTGCCAGCAGCTCAAGTACCGGTCAGGGGGGTGGGCATGAGCAGTTCTTC
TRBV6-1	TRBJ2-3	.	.	CASKRGRTDTQYF	TGTGCCAGCAAAAGGGGGAGGACAGATACGCAGTATTTT
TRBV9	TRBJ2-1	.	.	CASSPGVGQFYNEQFF	TGTGCCAGCAGCCCAGGGGTGGGGCAGTTTTACAATGAGCAGTTCTTC
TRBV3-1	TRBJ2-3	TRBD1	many	CASSRRDRVTDTQYF	TGTGCCAGCAGTCGACGGGACAGAGTGACAGATACGCAGTATTTT
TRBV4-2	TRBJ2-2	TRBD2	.	CASSQDLPSGITGELFF	TGTGCCAGCAGCCAAGATCTCCCTAGCGGGATCACCGGGGAGCTGTTTTTT
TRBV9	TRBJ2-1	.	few	CASSDLRRASVNEQFF	TGTGCCAGCAGCGACCTAAGGCGGGCGAGTGTCAATGAGCAGTTCTTC
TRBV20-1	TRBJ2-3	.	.	CSAIDSGTDTQYF	TGCAGTGCTATTGATTCCGGCACAGATACGCAGTATTTT
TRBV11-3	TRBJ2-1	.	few	CASSLRDDNEQFF	TGTGCCAGCAGCTTACGAGATGACAATGAGCAGTTCTTC